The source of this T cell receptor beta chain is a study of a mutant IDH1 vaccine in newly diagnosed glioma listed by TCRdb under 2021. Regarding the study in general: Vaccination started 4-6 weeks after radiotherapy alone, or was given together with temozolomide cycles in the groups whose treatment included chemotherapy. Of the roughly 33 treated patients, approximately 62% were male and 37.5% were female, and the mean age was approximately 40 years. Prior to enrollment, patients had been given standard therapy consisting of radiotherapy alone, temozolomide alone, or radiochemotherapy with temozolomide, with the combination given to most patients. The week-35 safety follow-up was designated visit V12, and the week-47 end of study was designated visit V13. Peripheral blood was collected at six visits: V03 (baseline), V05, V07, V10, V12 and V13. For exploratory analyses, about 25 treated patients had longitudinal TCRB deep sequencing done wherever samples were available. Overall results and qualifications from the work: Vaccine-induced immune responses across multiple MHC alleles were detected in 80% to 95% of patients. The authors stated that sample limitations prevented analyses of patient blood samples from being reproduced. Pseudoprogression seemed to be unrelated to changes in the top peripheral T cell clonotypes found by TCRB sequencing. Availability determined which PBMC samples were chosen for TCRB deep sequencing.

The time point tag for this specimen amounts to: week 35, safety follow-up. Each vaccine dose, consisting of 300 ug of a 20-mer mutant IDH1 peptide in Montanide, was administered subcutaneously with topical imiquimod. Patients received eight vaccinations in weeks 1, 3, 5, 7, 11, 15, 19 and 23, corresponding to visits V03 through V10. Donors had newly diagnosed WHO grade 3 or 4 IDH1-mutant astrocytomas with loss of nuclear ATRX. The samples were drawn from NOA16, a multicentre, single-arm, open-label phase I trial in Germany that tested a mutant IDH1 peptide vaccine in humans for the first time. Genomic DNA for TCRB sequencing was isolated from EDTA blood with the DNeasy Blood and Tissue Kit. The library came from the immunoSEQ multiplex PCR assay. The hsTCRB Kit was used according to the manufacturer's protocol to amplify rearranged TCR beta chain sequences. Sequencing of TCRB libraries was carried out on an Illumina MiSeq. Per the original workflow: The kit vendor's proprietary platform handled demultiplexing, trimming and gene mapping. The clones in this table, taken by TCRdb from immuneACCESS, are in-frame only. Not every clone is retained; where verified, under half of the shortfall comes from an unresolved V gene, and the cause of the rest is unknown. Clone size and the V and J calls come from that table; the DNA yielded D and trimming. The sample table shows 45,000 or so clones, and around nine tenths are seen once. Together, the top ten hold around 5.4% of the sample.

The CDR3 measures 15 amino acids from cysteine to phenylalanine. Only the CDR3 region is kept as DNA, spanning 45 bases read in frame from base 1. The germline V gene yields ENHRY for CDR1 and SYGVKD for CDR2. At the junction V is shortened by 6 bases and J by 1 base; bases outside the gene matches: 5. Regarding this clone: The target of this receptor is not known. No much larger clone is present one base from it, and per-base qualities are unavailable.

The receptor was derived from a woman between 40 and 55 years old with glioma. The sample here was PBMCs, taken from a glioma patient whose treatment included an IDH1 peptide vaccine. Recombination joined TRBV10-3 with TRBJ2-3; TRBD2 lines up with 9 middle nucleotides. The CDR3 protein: CAIRDSGSGTDTQYF. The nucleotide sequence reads TGTGCCATCAGGGATAGCGGGAGTGGCACAGATACGCAGTATTTT.